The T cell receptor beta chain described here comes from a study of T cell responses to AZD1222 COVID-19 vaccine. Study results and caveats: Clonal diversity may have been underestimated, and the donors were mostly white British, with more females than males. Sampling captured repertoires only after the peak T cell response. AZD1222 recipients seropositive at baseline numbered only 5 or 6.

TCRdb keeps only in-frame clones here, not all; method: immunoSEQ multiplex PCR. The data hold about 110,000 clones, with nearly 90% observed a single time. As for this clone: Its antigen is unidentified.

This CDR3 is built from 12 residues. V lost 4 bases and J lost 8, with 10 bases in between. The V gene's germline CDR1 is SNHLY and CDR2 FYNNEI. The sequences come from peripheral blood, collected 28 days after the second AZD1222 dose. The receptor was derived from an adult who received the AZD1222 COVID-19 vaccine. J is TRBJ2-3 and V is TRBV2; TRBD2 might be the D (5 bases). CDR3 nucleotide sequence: TGTGCCAGCAGTGGGTTGGGGAGTACGCAGTATTTT. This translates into CASSGLGSTQYF.